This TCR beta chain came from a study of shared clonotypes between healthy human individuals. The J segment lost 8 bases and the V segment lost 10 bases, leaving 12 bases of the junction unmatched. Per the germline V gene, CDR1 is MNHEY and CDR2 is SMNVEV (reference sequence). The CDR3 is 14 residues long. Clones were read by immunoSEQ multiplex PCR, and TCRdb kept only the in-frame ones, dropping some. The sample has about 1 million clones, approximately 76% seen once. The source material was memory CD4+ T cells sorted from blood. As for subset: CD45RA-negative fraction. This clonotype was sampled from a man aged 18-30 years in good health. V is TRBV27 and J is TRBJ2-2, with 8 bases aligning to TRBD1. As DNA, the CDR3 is TGTGCCACCCGGGACAGGCCCGGAGGTGGGGAGCTGTTTTTT. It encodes CATRDRPGGGELFF.